The T cell receptor beta chain described here comes from a study of Ad26.COV2.S vaccination and SARS-CoV-2 variants. Study observations and caveats: Quantification of TCR breadth and depth may have yielded underestimates of total T cell responses. People who got the vaccine had more spike-specific TCR breadth than people who got placebo. The authors reported substantial breadth in spike-specific CD8+ and CD4+ T cell responses after vaccination.

The repertoire was sequenced with immunoSEQ multiplex PCR; TCRdb's copy has only in-frame clones and lacks some. The sample has 300,000 to 450,000 clones, around 90% seen once. Germline CDR1 reads SGHNT; CDR2 reads YYREEE (reference sequence). The CDR3 is made up of 19 amino acids. Trimming removed 5 bases from V and 0 bases from J; junction bases left unmatched: 11. About this clone: Its antigen is unknown.

The sample was peripheral blood, taken after recovery from COVID-19. This chain links TRBV5-4 with TRBJ2-2; TRBD2 matches 12 bases. This TCR came from a human donor who had recovered from COVID-19. As DNA, the CDR3 is TGTGCCAGCAGTTTCCTAGCGGGGGGGAGGACTTCGAACACCGGGGAGCTGTTTTTT. Protein sequence: CASSFLAGGRTSNTGELFF.